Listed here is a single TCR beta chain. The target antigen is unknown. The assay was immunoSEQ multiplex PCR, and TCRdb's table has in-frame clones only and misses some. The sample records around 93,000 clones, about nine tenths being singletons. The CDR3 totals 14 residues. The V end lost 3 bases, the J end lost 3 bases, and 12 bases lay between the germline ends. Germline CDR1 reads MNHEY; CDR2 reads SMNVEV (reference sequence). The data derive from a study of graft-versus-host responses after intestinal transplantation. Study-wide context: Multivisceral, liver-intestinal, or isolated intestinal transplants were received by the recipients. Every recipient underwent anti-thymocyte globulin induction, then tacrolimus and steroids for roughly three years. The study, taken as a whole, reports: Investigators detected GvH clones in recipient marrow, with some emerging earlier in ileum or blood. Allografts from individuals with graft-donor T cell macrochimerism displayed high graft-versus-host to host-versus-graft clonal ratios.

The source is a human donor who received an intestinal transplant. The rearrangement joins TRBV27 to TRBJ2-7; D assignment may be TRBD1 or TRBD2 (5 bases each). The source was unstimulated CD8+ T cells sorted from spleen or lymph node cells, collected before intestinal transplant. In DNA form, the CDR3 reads TGTGCCAGCAGTTTTAGGGGACCGAACTACGAGCAGTACTTC. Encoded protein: CASSFRGPNYEQYF.